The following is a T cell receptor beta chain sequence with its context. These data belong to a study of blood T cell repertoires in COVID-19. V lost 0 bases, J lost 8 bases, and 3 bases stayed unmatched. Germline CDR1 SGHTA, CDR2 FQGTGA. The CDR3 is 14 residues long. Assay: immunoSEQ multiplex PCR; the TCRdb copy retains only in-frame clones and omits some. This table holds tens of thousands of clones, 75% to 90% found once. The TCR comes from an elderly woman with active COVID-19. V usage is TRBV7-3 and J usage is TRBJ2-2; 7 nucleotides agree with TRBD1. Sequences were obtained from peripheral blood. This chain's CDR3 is CASSLTGQAGELFF. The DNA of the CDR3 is TGTGCCAGCAGCTTAACAGGACAGGCGGGGGAGCTGTTTTTT.